This record concerns one T cell receptor beta chain sequence. Its antigen specificity is not known. The sample holds no much larger clone one base away, and base qualities are not on file. This sample was taken from a study of cytomegalovirus exposure and HLA in healthy donors (TCRdb year 2017). For context, the study as a whole: In an earlier analysis of roughly 500 of the donors, around 290 Gb of sequence data and just under 120 million unique TCR beta sequences from 180 million or so T cells were reported. Approximately 300 gigabases of sequencing data and roughly 90 million unique TCR sequences were included in an early release covering 550 to 650 HLA-typed donors. To study patterns of TCR occurrence, a later analysis re-analyzed previously published TCR beta repertoires from 700 or so donors and added high-resolution HLA genotyping. The study combined high-throughput TCR immunosequencing, statistical association of individual TCRs with disease status, and machine learning to predict cytomegalovirus infection status. Along with the approximately 650-subject first cohort, a separate validation cohort of over a hundred different subjects was used. Genome-wide SNP genotypes for about 55% of the 666 donors were used in a later genetic analysis, which treated that subset as a discovery cohort. The later analysis used no new phenotypic data to find candidate immune exposures, relying instead on TCR beta sequences and their occurrence across donors. All discovery cohort repertoires had been generated using a single sequencing platform. Class I and class II HLA loci were covered by the typing at four-digit resolution. The genetic ancestry cluster associated with self-reported Caucasian donors included over 65% of the 300 to 450 genotyped donors. Because of strong linkage in the cohort, roughly five DR-DQ haplotypes were treated as single units for association and clustering. Among under 450 genotyped donors of the cohort, an average of roughly 240,000 unique TCR beta nucleotide sequences were sequenced per donor, about a sixth of them non-productive. The T cell repertoires of 666 subjects were profiled by immunosequencing and related to cytomegalovirus serostatus. An earlier analysis of around 540 of the donors applied high-throughput TCR beta sequencing to assess whether each TCR beta V gene segment acted as functional or pseudogenic. Alongside the repertoire data, information on donor age, sex, ethnicity and CMV serostatus was compiled. The study aimed to test whether cataloging public T cell receptors could reveal signatures of past pathogen exposure. Typing coverage differed by locus: A, B, C, DRB1 and DQB1 were typed in roughly 620-630 donors, DQA1 in about 560, DPA1 in around 600, and DPB1 in 400 to 490.

Libraries came from the immunoSEQ multiplex PCR assay. For the multiplex PCR, a mixture combining 60 forward primers for TCR Vbeta segments and 13 reverse primers for TCR Jbeta segments was used. Amplification of the CDR3 region of rearranged TCR beta genes was performed with a multiplex PCR assay on genomic DNA. The Illumina HiSeq System was used to sequence the amplified TCR beta libraries as 87-base-pair reads. On the authors' methods: In a later analysis, tens of millions of unique TCR beta chains were counted across the roughly 670 repertoires, and approximately 11 million of these chains were shared by at least two donors. A nearest-neighbor algorithm error-corrected the raw reads and collapsed the reads into unique sequences, merging closely related sequences to remove PCR and sequencing errors. To assign V, D and J gene segments, CDR3 sequences were aligned to IMGT reference sequences. Each retained sequence needed at least a six-nucleotide match to both a V gene segment and a J gene segment. A rearrangement was called productive if the CDR3 had no stop codons and remained in frame with V and J, and every other rearrangement was called non-productive. CDR3 was defined according to IMGT convention as the region running from the second conserved V-encoded cysteine to the conserved J-encoded phenylalanine. The earlier analysis of about 590 of the donors excluded sequences that lacked an unambiguous match to a single V gene segment. In an earlier analysis of a few hundred of the donors, V segments were called functional above 56.7% productive rearrangements and were called segregating when the between-donor standard deviation exceeded 5%. To diagnose cytomegalovirus status from the catalog of TCR beta chain sequences, a statistical classification framework was built. V and J gene assignment, in a later analysis, came from comparing TCR nucleotide sequences with IMGT/GENE-DB human TR gene sequences. In a later analysis, CDR3 sequences and most-parsimonious VDJ recombination scenarios were assigned using the TCRdist pipeline. In a later analysis, each TCR beta chain was defined by its CDR3 amino acid sequence together with its V-gene family, and reads without a unique V-gene family were excluded. As a way to deal with suspected cross-contamination and a sequencing artifact, a later analysis dropped nearly 600 nucleotide sequences that were highly shared and had low generation probability. A later analysis calculated a clonal expansion index for each public chain from normalized within-repertoire ranks of inferred template counts. In a later analysis, generation probabilities were computed with a VDJ recombination model fitted to out-of-frame rearrangements, and the resulting probabilities were checked against IGoR. A later analysis scored TCR-TCR, TCR-HLA and TCR-CMV co-occurrence with hypergeometric tests, applying a repertoire-size bias correction to TCR pairs. To estimate false discovery rates, a later analysis permuted the HLA or CMV assignments 20 times. In a later analysis, co-occurring TCRs were grouped using DBSCAN, and TCRdist sequence similarity was added for clustering within HLA-allele-positive subsets. Co-occurrence clustering excluded repertoires with fewer than 30,000 or more than 120,000 public chains, plus five with anomalous nucleotide sharing. This is the immuneACCESS table as TCRdb keeps it, with only in-frame sequences that have V and J called. A part of the clones is gone; compared with another copy, unresolved V genes explain less than half, and the rest is unexplained. That table furnishes V, J and clone size, whereas the DNA furnished D and trimming. The sample records about 200,000 clones, over 65% of which are singletons. The ten biggest clones cover about 0.1% of the sample.

Overall study outcomes, separate from this receptor: Most TCR sequences were observed very rarely across donors, whereas some public TCRs were present in many individuals. Immune exposure information for the cohort was limited to CMV serostatus. An association between a missense DCLRE1C variant and V-gene and J-gene trimming of TCR beta chains was found in a later genetic analysis and replicated in an independent cohort. A further reported finding was that TCR beta sequences accurately predicted the HLA-A and HLA-B alleles for most subjects in the first cohort. A later analysis found that most CMV-associated TCR beta chains appeared HLA-restricted, with HLA associations seemingly driven largely by CMV exposure. In an earlier analysis of around 500 of the donors, most TCR beta V segments appeared in productive rearrangements about 90% or about 30% of the time, broadly matching IMGT annotations. Around 16 rarely observed V segments, including chromosome 9 orphons, were excluded from the earlier analysis of some 590 of the donors because counts were too low. In a later genetic analysis, fewer N-insertions in productive TCRs were reported among donors in an Asian-associated ancestry cluster than the approximately 670-donor mean. HLA typing was unavailable for some donors at each locus, so association tests used only the typed subset. This cohort had only TCR beta chains sequenced, and the lack of alpha or paired-chain data limited which features could be detected. The presence/absence analyses assumed that sequencing depth was roughly uniform across donors, and that assumption may not be true. The classifier was reported to diagnose cytomegalovirus status with high specificity and sensitivity in both the original and validation cohorts. In a later analysis, the rate of TCR association differed among HLA loci, with DRB1 alleles having the most associated TCRs and HLA-C alleles having the fewest. The authors suggested that the approach could potentially be generalized to other disease states and immunological phenotypes. Three of the identified cytomegalovirus-associated TCR beta chains were confirmed in vitro to be specific for cytomegalovirus antigens. The study listed over 150 TCR beta chains as associated with cytomegalovirus. Compared with equally common non-associated chains, HLA-associated TCR beta chains in a later analysis were more clonally expanded and had lower generation probabilities. Linkage disequilibrium might explain the correlated functional status among segregating V segments, but an unknown experimental factor could not be ruled out. When HLA alleles, especially DR and DQ, strongly co-occurred, attributing TCR associations to individual alleles was difficult. Specific HLA alleles were associated with 18,000 or so TCR beta sequences at a false discovery rate of 0.05 in a later analysis. A group of highly shared sequence variants was considered likely to be a technical artifact of the sequencing pipeline. According to a later analysis, parvovirus B19, influenza, CMV and Epstein-Barr virus appeared linked to several top co-occurrence clusters.

The cohort comprised 550 to 700 healthy bone marrow donors. Cohort members were all nominally healthy when sampled, although unrecorded immune exposures were likely present. The donor tested CMV seronegative and was one of the 352 seronegative cohort members. Each donor provided a peripheral blood sample, and peripheral blood mononuclear cells were used for TCR beta sequencing. Genomic DNA was extracted from the blood cell samples with the Qiagen DNeasy Blood Extraction Kit. Input material: PBMCs. The sequence came from a boy aged 2 to 10 in good health and CMV-seronegative.

In nucleotides, the sequence is TGCGCCAGCAGTCAACCTAACGGGGGACAGGCCTACGAGCAGTACTTC. This gives the protein CASSQPNGGQAYEQYF. This receptor chain uses TRBV23-1 and TRBJ2-7, and 8 junctional nucleotides match TRBD1. TRBV23-1 is an open reading frame whose function is uncertain. For this chain, trimming is 2 bases at the V end and 2 bases at the J end, and the number of junction bases without a gene match is 8. From the cysteine through the phenylalanine, the CDR3 covers 16 amino acids. The read is trimmed to its CDR3 DNA, 48 bases read in frame from base 1.